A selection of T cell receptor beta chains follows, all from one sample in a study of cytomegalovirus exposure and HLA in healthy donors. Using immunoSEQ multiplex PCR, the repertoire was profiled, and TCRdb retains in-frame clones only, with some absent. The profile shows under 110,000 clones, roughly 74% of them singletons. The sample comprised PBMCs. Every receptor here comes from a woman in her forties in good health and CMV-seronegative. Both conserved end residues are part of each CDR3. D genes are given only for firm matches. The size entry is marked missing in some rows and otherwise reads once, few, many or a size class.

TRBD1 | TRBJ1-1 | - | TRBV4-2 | CASSRTGGTEAFF | TGTGCCAGCAGCCGGACAGGGGGTACTGAAGCTTTCTTT
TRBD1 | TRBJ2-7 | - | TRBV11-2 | CASSLTTGGLNEQYF | TGTGCCAGCAGCTTGACGACAGGGGGCCTCAACGAGCAGTACTTC
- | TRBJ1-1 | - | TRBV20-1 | CSARIGVLWF | TGCAGTGCTAGAATAGGGGTACTATGGTTT
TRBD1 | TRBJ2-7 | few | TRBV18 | CASSPTTGGEQYF | TGTGCCAGCTCACCAACTACAGGGGGCGAGCAGTACTTC
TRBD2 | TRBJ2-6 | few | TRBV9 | CASSANFGTRASSGANVLTF | TGTGCCAGCAGCGCGAACTTTGGGACTAGAGCAAGCTCTGGGGCCAACGTCCTGACTTTC
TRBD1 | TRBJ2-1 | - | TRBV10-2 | CASSPTGLTINEQFF | TGCGCCAGCAGCCCGACAGGGCTAACAATCAATGAGCAGTTCTTC
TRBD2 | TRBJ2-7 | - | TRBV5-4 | CASSPAGTSGKYEQYF | TGTGCCAGCAGCCCGGCCGGGACTAGCGGGAAATACGAGCAGTACTTC
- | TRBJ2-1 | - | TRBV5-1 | CASSLGQGYNEQFF | TGCGCCAGCAGCTTGGGTCAGGGCTACAATGAGCAGTTCTTC
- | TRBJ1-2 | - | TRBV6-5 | CASSFSPDSSGGYTF | TGTGCCAGCAGTTTTTCACCGGACAGCTCGGGAGGCTACACCTTC
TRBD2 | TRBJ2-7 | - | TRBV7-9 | CASSSLLAGEYEQYF | TGTGCCAGCAGCTCCCTCCTAGCGGGAGAGTACGAGCAGTACTTC
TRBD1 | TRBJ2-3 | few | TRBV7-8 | CASSWTGGVDTQYF | TGTGCCAGCAGCTGGACAGGGGGCGTAGATACGCAGTATTTT
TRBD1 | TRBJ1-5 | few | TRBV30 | CAWSVHVGTGIQPQHF | TGTGCCTGGAGTGTACATGTCGGGACAGGGATTCAGCCCCAGCATTTT
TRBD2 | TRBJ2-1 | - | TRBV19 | CASSIRTAGGGGYNEQFF | TGTGCCAGTAGTATCCGGACGGCGGGAGGAGGCGGGTACAATGAGCAGTTCTTC
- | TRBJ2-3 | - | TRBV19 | CASSIGSGNTDTQYF | TGTGCCAGTAGTATTGGTTCAGGAAACACAGATACGCAGTATTTT
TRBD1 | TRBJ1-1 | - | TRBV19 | CGTGFGIGTEAFF | TGTGGGACAGGGTTTGGGATTGGCACTGAAGCTTTCTTT
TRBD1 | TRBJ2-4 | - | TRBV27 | CASSSGQGTTKNIQYF | TGTGCCAGCAGTTCAGGACAGGGGACGACCAAAAACATTCAGTACTTC
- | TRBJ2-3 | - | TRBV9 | CASSVVGRLTDTQYF | TGTGCCAGCAGCGTAGTGGGCCGCCTCACAGATACGCAGTATTTT
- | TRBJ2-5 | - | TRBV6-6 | CASSYPGGEETQYF | TGTGCCAGCAGTTACCCTGGAGGGGAAGAGACCCAGTACTTC
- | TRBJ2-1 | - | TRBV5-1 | CASSAGQISYNEQFF | TGCGCCAGCAGCGCGGGACAGATCTCCTACAATGAGCAGTTCTTC
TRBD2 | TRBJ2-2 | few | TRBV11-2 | CASSEGDYNGAGELFF | TGTGCCAGCAGCGAAGGGGACTATAATGGGGCCGGGGAGCTGTTTTTT
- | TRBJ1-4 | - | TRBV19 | CASRSSSGEKLFF | TGTGCCAGTAGGTCTAGTTCGGGTGAAAAACTGTTTTTT
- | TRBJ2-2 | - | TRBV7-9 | CVGGRINTGELFF | TGTGTCGGGGGGCGGATCAACACCGGGGAGCTGTTTTTT
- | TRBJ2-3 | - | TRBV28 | CASTGGEPDTQYF | TGTGCCAGCACTGGCGGAGAGCCAGATACGCAGTATTTT
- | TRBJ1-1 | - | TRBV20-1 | CSAIDSGAFF | TGCAGTGCTATCGATTCGGGAGCTTTCTTT
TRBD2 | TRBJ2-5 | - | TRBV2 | CASSGEGRAQETQYF | TGTGCCAGCAGTGGGGAGGGTAGGGCACAAGAGACCCAGTACTTC
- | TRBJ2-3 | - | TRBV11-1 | CASSPGQGINTQYF | TGTGCCAGCAGCCCCGGGCAGGGAATAAATACGCAGTATTTT
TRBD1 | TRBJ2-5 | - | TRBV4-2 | CASSLGQGEKTQYF | TGTGCCAGCAGCCTGGGACAGGGGGAAAAGACCCAGTACTTC
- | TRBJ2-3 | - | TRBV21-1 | CASSLGGQTVTDTQYF | TGTGCCAGCAGCCTAGGGGGACAGACAGTCACAGATACGCAGTATTTT
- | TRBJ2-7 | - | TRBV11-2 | CASSLVGFRDSTYEQYF | TGTGCCAGCAGCTTAGTAGGCTTCCGGGACTCTACCTACGAGCAGTACTTC
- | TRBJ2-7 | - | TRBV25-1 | CASSEFVGAFYEQYF | TGTGCCAGCAGTGAATTCGTGGGAGCCTTCTACGAGCAGTACTTC
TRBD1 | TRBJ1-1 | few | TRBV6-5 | CASSGTGGNTEAFF | TGTGCCAGCAGCGGGACAGGGGGGAACACTGAAGCTTTCTTT
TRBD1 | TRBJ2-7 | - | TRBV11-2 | CASSQGQGADEQYF | TGTGCCAGCAGCCAGGGACAGGGGGCCGACGAGCAGTACTTC
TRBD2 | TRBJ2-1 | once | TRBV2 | CASSGSRLAGVNEQFF | TGTGCCAGCAGTGGGTCCCGGCTAGCGGGAGTAAATGAGCAGTTCTTC
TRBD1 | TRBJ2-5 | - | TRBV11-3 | CASSPGTGRGTQYF | TGTGCCAGCAGCCCGGGGACAGGGCGGGGGACCCAGTACTTC
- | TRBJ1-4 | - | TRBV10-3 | CAISGTADPQGTRRKVYEKLFF | TGTGCCATCAGTGGGACAGCGGACCCCCAGGGGACCAGACGAAAGGTTTACGAAAAACTGTTTTTT
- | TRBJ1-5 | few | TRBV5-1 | CASSLAYQGGSNQPQHF | TGCGCCAGCAGCTTGGCATACCAAGGGGGTAGCAATCAGCCCCAGCATTTT
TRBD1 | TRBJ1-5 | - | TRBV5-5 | CASSLVYRGPSQPQHF | TGTGCCAGCAGCTTGGTTTACAGGGGGCCTAGTCAGCCCCAGCATTTT
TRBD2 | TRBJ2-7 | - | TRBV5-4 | CASSPGPMGAGLATYEQYF | TGTGCCAGCAGCCCTGGGCCCATGGGGGCGGGACTAGCGACCTACGAGCAGTACTTC
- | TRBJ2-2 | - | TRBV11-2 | CASSPGTLGNTGELFF | TGTGCCAGCAGCCCCGGGACTCTAGGGAACACCGGGGAGCTGTTTTTT
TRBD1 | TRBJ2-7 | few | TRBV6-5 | CASSEQGAHYEQYF | TGTGCCAGCAGTGAACAGGGGGCGCACTACGAGCAGTACTTC
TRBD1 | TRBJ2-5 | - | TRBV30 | CAWSRGQGGETQYF | TGTGCCTGGAGTCGAGGACAGGGTGGAGAGACCCAGTACTTC
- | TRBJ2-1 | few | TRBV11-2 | CASSSSLEPSYNEQFF | TGTGCCAGCAGCTCCTCGTTGGAGCCTAGTTACAATGAGCAGTTCTTC
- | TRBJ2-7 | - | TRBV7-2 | CASSSRTNYEQYF | TGTGCCAGCAGCTCCAGGACTAACTACGAGCAGTACTTC
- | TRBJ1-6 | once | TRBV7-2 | CASSLVPEESPLHF | TGTGCCAGCAGCTTAGTTCCAGAGGAGTCACCCCTCCACTTT
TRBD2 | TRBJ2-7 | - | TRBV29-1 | CSVLFSGSSYEQYF | TGCAGCGTTCTCTTTAGCGGGAGCTCCTACGAGCAGTACTTC
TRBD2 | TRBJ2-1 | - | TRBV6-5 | CASSISGGINEQFF | TGTGCCAGCAGTATTAGCGGGGGGATAAATGAGCAGTTCTTC
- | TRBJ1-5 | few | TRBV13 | CASPFQGSNQPQHF | TGTGCCAGCCCCTTCCAGGGGTCCAATCAGCCCCAGCATTTT
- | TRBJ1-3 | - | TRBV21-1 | CASSLRGSGNTIYF | TGTGCCAGCAGCCTCAGGGGATCTGGAAACACCATATATTTT
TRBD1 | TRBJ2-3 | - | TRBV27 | CASSVRQGWGTDTQYF | TGTGCCAGCAGTGTAAGACAGGGGTGGGGCACAGATACGCAGTATTTT
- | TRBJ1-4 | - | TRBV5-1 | CASSLAYGGATNEKLFF | TGCGCCAGCAGCTTGGCCTACGGGGGGGCAACTAATGAAAAACTGTTTTTT
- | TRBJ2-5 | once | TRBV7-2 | CASSPKETQYF | TGTGCCAGCAGCCCCAAAGAGACCCAGTACTTC
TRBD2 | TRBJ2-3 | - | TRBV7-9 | CSSSDGTSGDTQYF | TGTTCCAGCAGCGACGGGACTAGCGGAGATACGCAGTATTTT
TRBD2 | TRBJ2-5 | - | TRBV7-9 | CSSSLIRTSGFQETQYF | TGTTCCAGCAGCTTAATCCGGACTAGCGGTTTTCAAGAGACCCAGTACTTC
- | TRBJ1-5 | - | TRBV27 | CASSRRGASDQPQHF | TGTGCCAGCAGTAGGCGGGGGGCGTCGGATCAGCCCCAGCATTTT
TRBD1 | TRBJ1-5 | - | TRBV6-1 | CASRVTGESNQPQHF | TGTGCCAGCAGGGTAACAGGGGAGTCGAATCAGCCCCAGCATTTT
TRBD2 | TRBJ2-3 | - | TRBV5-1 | CASSFRTSGTDTQYF | TGCGCCAGCAGCTTTCGGACTAGCGGGACTGATACGCAGTATTTT
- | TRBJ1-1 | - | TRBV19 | CASTRFTSPDTEAFF | TGTGCCAGTACCAGGTTCACCAGCCCCGACACTGAAGCTTTCTTT
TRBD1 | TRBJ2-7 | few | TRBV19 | CASSMGQGAIRQYF | TGTGCCAGTAGTATGGGTCAGGGGGCTATCCGGCAGTACTTC
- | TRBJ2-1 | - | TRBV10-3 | CAISEFGSGVFYNEQFF | TGTGCCATCAGTGAGTTCGGGTCGGGGGTGTTCTACAATGAGCAGTTCTTC